Listed here are 30 T cell receptor beta chains from one sample, sequenced in a study of OX40 agonist ivuxolimab in advanced cancers. The library was built by means of the immunoSEQ multiplex PCR assay. In its TCRdb copy, this immuneACCESS table keeps in-frame sequences only and misses some clones. Where compared with another copy, unresolved V genes explain less than half of these, and the others have no known cause. Here the sample has some 39,000 clones; around four fifths occur a single time. Around 2.5% of the sample is taken by the ten largest. The specimen was CD4+ or CD8+ T cells sorted from blood, collected in a trial of the OX40 agonist ivuxolimab. The receptor source for this set is an adult with an advanced solid tumor such as melanoma, head and neck, liver or kidney cancer.

V gene TRBV19 combines with J gene TRBJ1-1, with 9 bases lining up with TRBD1. After removal of 4 bases from V and 0 bases from J, the junction contained 6 bases not matched to a gene. The CDR3 has 16 residues. Germline V gene data show CDR1 as LNHDA and CDR2 as SQIVND (reference sequence). Here the CDR3 DNA reads TGTGCCAGTAGTACGGGACAGGGTAGGGTGAACACTGAAGCTTTCTTT. Protein: CASSTGQGRVNTEAFF.

This clone was counted a few times. V gene TRBV10-3 combines with J gene TRBJ2-7; D gene unclear. The germline V gene encodes CDR1 ENHRY and CDR2 SYGVKD. This CDR3 is built from 12 residues. Trimming removed 5 bases at V and 2 bases at J, with 7 bases between. CDR3 nucleotides: TGTGCCATCAGTAGTGCACCCTACGAGCAGTACTTC. Its protein is CAISSAPYEQYF.

The gene calls are TRBV18 and TRBJ2-2, with D perhaps TRBD1 (6 bases). The CDR3 runs to 15 residues. Trimming pared 3 bases from V and 0 bases from J, leaving 8 bases between. The V gene's germline CDR1 is KGHSH and CDR2 LQKENI. The CDR3 nucleotides read TGTGCCAGCTCACCCAGACAGGCGAACACCGGGGAGCTGTTTTTT. It specifies CASSPRQANTGELFF.

The chain employs TRBV11-2 and TRBJ1-1; D not certain. Trimming cost V 4 bases and J 1 base, with 10 bases left between them. Germline CDR1 SGHAT, CDR2 FQNNGV. This CDR3 contains 14 residues. The DNA for the CDR3 is TGTGCCAGCAGCTCCCCGACGCCGAACACTGAAGCTTTCTTT. Translating it yields CASSSPTPNTEAFF.

This clone is a singleton in its sample. The V call is TRBV27, the J call TRBJ1-1, with 7 nucleotides matching TRBD1. Germline V lookup: CDR1 MNHEY, CDR2 SMNVEV (reference sequence). This CDR3 contains 14 residues. Germline trimming cut 2 bases from V and 7 bases from J; bases unmatched to any gene: 7. The CDR3 nucleotides are TGTGCCAGCAGTTTACAGACAGGGTATAATGAAGCTTTCTTT. It specifies CASSLQTGYNEAFF.

The chain carries TRBV18 and TRBJ1-5; D unclear. The CDR3 sequence is 14 residues long. V gave up 3 bases and J gave up 0 bases, with 6 bases separating them. Germline V lookup: CDR1 KGHSH, CDR2 LQKENI. The CDR3 DNA reads TGTGCCAGCTCACCGGAGACTAGCAATCAGCCCCAGCATTTT. Translated, it gives CASSPETSNQPQHF.

The chain uses TRBV27 and TRBJ2-3; TRBD2 agrees at 8 bases. V trimming: 0 bases; J trimming: 5 bases; junction bases outside the gene matches: 4. The CDR3 runs to 15 residues. Germline V gives CDR1 MNHEY, CDR2 SMNVEV (reference sequence). The DNA for the CDR3 is TGTGCCAGCAGTTTATCGACGGGAGGGCGAGATACGCAGTATTTT. This codes for CASSLSTGGRDTQYF.

The chain recombines TRBV18 with TRBJ1-1; the D is unclear. The CDR3 loop spans 12 amino acids. Germline V gene data show CDR1 as KGHSH and CDR2 as LQKENI. V lost 4 bases, J lost 4 bases, and 7 bases lay in between. CDR3 in DNA: TGTGCCAGCTCACAAGACGCCACTGAAGCTTTCTTT. It yields the protein CASSQDATEAFF.

The chain has TRBV6-5 and TRBJ1-1; D gene ambiguous. CDR1 is MNHEY and CDR2 is SVGAGI in the germline V gene. V lost 2 bases and J 1 base, leaving 11 bases between the germline ends. The CDR3 sequence is 15 residues long. CDR3 amino acids: CASSYQTSQNTEAFF. The CDR3 region has the DNA TGTGCCAGCAGTTACCAAACCTCACAGAACACTGAAGCTTTCTTT.

This clone was seen a few times. This rearrangement joins TRBV14 to TRBJ1-3, with a tentative D call TRBD1 (5 bases). CDR3 size: 15 residues. Trimming left V 5 bases short and J 6 bases short, with 17 bases between. CDR1 is SGHDN, CDR2 FVKESK, per germline. DNA of the CDR3: TGTGCCAGCAGCATACTCCAGGGATATGAAAACACCATATATTTT. Protein sequence: CASSILQGYENTIYF.

The gene calls are TRBV18 and TRBJ1-4, with D possibly being TRBD1 (5 bases). The CDR3 has 13 amino acids. Germline CDR1 and CDR2: KGHSH and LQKENI. V lost 3 bases and J lost 8, with 10 bases in between. The CDR3 reads CASSPTRQEKLFF. The DNA for the CDR3 is TGTGCCAGCTCACCTACAAGACAGGAAAAACTGTTTTTT. Full variable domain (missing parts from reference TRBV18 and TRBJ1-4): NAGVMQNPRHLVRRRGQEARLRCSPMKGHSHVYWYRQLPEEGLKFMVYLQKENIIDESGMPKERFSAEFPKEGPSILRIQQVVRGDSAAYFCASSPTRQEKLFFGSGTQLSVL.

This clone was observed a handful of times. The chain uses TRBV4-3 and TRBJ2-6; D gene ambiguous. Germline V gives CDR1 LGHNA, CDR2 YSLEER. The CDR3 is made up of 16 amino acids. V gave up 0 bases and J gave up 2 bases, with 8 bases separating them. CDR3 in DNA: TGCGCCAGCAGCCAAGACTCTCCTGCTGGGGCCAACGTCCTGACTTTC. It encodes CASSQDSPAGANVLTF.

The chain uses TRBV10-3 and TRBJ2-1; D is perhaps TRBD1 or TRBD2 (5 bases each). The CDR3 extends over 15 amino acids. The V end was cut by 4 bases, the J end by 6 bases, with 16 bases between. Germline CDR1 reads ENHRY; CDR2 reads SYGVKD. The CDR3 is CAISGAGRFGNEQFF. The CDR3 bases are TGTGCCATCAGTGGGGCAGGGAGATTTGGCAATGAGCAGTTCTTC.

This clone was picked up a small number of times. This chain links TRBV6-6 with TRBJ2-1; D gene uncertain. CDR3 length: 11 residues. In germline, CDR1 is MNHNY, CDR2 SVGAGI (reference sequence). Trimming cost V 2 bases and J 8 bases, with 4 bases left between them. CDR3 sequence reads: CASSYMYEQFF. Here the CDR3 DNA reads TGTGCCAGCAGTTACATGTATGAGCAGTTCTTC.

This clone appeared once. The CDR3 is CASSLLSPDTEAFF. The CDR3 DNA sequence: TGCGCCAGCAGCTTGCTTAGCCCGGACACTGAAGCTTTCTTT. The chain recombines TRBV5-1 with TRBJ1-1; no clear D gene. Trimming left V 1 base short and J 3 bases short, with 10 bases between. CDR1 and CDR2 (germline): SGHRS, YFSETQ. The CDR3 runs to 14 residues.

The chain combines TRBV5-1 with TRBJ2-3, with 9 bases lining up with TRBD1. The CDR3 is 14 residues long. The V gene's germline CDR1 is SGHRS and CDR2 YFSETQ. Germline trimming cut 4 bases from V and 3 bases from J; bases unmatched to any gene: 3. The CDR3 spells CASSPDRGTDTQYF. The DNA of the CDR3 is TGCGCCAGCAGCCCTGACAGGGGGACAGATACGCAGTATTTT.

This chain connects TRBV7-2 to TRBJ2-1, with TRBD1 as a possible D gene (7 bases). V dropped 1 base and J dropped 6 bases, with 16 bases sitting between them. This CDR3 has 16 amino acids. Germline V gives CDR1 SGHTA, CDR2 FQGNSA. CDR3 DNA sequence: TGTGCCAGCAGCTTAGGCCAGACAGGGACTTTCAATGAGCAGTTCTTC. Protein: CASSLGQTGTFNEQFF.

The V and J genes are TRBV5-4 and TRBJ2-2; D is unresolved. This CDR3 contains 17 residues. The germline V and J ends were trimmed by 0 bases and 2 bases, with 14 bases remaining between them. Germline assignment: CDR1 SGHNT and CDR2 YYREEE (reference sequence). CDR3 sequence (DNA): TGTGCCAGCAGCTTGGCGCAGCTGGGCCCAAACACCGGGGAGCTGTTTTTT. Its protein is CASSLAQLGPNTGELFF. The full variable domain, in which reference TRBV5-4 and TRBJ2-2 provide the parts outside the CDR3, is ETGVTQSPTHLIKTRGQQVTLRCSSQSGHNTVSWYQQALGQGPQFIFQYYREEENGRGNFPPRFSGLQFPNYSSELNVNALELDDSALYLCASSLAQLGPNTGELFFGEGSRLTVL.

V is TRBV7-3 and J is TRBJ2-5, with no clear D. This CDR3 spans 13 amino acids. Per germline, CDR1 SGHTA and CDR2 FQGTGA. Trimming left V 2 bases short and J 4 bases short, with 8 bases between. For the CDR3, the DNA is TGTGCCAGCAGCTTAGGTACGGGAGAGACCCAGTACTTC. Protein product: CASSLGTGETQYF.

The chain combines TRBV6-1 with TRBJ2-5, with 9 bases fitting TRBD1. The CDR3 contains 15 residues. The germline CDR1 and CDR2 sequences are MNHNS and SASEGT. After removal of 2 bases from V and 4 bases from J, the junction contained 5 bases not matched to a gene. The CDR3 DNA reads TGTGCCAGCAGTGAAAGTAGGACAGGGGTAGAGACCCAGTACTTC. Encoded protein: CASSESRTGVETQYF.

The chain uses TRBV5-5 and TRBJ2-1; possible D gene TRBD2, 6 bases. The ends were cut back, 3 bases at V and 8 bases at J, with 18 bases in the middle. Germline assignment: CDR1 SGHKS and CDR2 YYEKEE (reference sequence). The CDR3 is made up of 15 amino acids. The CDR3, as DNA: TGTGCCAGCAGCTACCTAGCGCAAGAGGGCTATGAGCAGTTCTTC. This encodes CASSYLAQEGYEQFF. The entire variable domain, with the rest obtained from reference TRBV5-5 and TRBJ2-1, is as follows: DAGVTQSPTHLIKTRGQQVTLRCSPISGHKSVSWYQQVLGQGPQFIFQYYEKEERGRGNFPDRFSARQFPNYSSELNVNALLLGDSALYLCASSYLAQEGYEQFFGPGTRLTVL.

The chain links TRBV21-1 to TRBJ2-7; the tabulated D call, TRBD1, remains unverified against the DNA. TRBV21-1 is a pseudogene. This CDR3 has 16 residues. CDR3 DNA sequence: TGTGCCAGCAGCGGGCCGGGACAGGACTCCTCCTACGAGCAGTACTTC. Translated, it gives CASSGPGQDSSYEQYF.

The rearrangement links TRBV7-9 to TRBJ2-7; no definite D call. The ends were cut back, 4 bases at V and 2 bases at J, with 6 bases in the middle. The CDR3 has 12 amino acids. Germline values: CDR1 SEHNR, CDR2 FQNEAQ (reference sequence). DNA of the CDR3: TGTGCCAGCAGCTCTTTTGCCTACGAGCAGTACTTC. Its translation is CASSSFAYEQYF.

This clone was observed a single time. Other nucleotide sequences in the sample specify the same CDR3. The V call is TRBV5-1, the J call TRBJ2-5, with a possible D match to TRBD1 (6 bases). CDR3 size: 13 residues. Germline V CDR1 and CDR2: SGHRS, YFSETQ. V was clipped by 2 bases and J by 5 bases, with 10 bases between them. DNA of the CDR3: TGCGCCAGCAGCTTACAGGGTGGGGAGACCCAGTACTTC. It codes for CASSLQGGETQYF.

The chain has TRBV9 and TRBJ2-3; TRBD2 matches 10 bases. CDR1 is SGDLS, CDR2 YYNGEE, per germline. V shed 0 bases, J shed 4 bases, and the junction held 2 bases outside the gene matches. There are 15 residues in the CDR3. The CDR3 here is CASSVGSGRSDTQYF. The CDR3 DNA reads as TGTGCCAGCAGCGTAGGTAGCGGGAGGTCAGATACGCAGTATTTT.

The chain recombines TRBV12-5 with TRBJ1-2, with TRBD1 matching over 7 bases. This CDR3 comprises 13 residues. The V and J ends lost 3 bases and 4 bases, in that order; junction bases with no gene match: 2. The germline V gene encodes CDR1 LGHNT and CDR2 FRNRAP. The DNA of the CDR3 is TGTGCTAGTGGTTTTACAGGGGTCTATGGCTACACCTTC. The encoded protein is CASGFTGVYGYTF.

By share, this clone ranks as medium-sized. J is TRBJ1-2 and V is TRBV2, with 8 nucleotides matching TRBD1. The CDR3 has 13 amino acids. Losses at the gene ends were 6 bases for V and 6 bases for J; bases not matched to a gene: 6. Germline V gene lookup returns CDR1 SNHLY and CDR2 FYNNEI. The CDR3 here is CASRVGQANGYTF. CDR3 nucleotides: TGTGCCAGCAGGGTGGGACAGGCCAATGGCTACACCTTC.

The chain carries TRBV7-3 and TRBJ2-2; TRBD2 is a possible D gene (5 bases). Trimming removed 5 bases at V and 7 bases at J, with 11 bases between. The CDR3 extends over 13 amino acids. Germline CDR1 reads SGHTA; CDR2 reads FQGTGA. The CDR3 bases are TGTGCCAGCAGCACCGGGATAGGCGGGGAGCTGTTTTTT. Protein product: CASSTGIGGELFF.

J is TRBJ2-3 and V is TRBV7-9; 7 bases map to TRBD2. Looked up from germline, CDR1 is SEHNR and CDR2 is FQNEAQ (reference sequence). CDR3 length equals 15 residues. The V segment lost 5 bases and the J segment 2 bases; nucleotides outside the gene matches: 7. The CDR3 DNA sequence: TGTGCCAGCAGCCCTAGGCGGGAGACCACAGATACGCAGTATTTT. This translates into CASSPRRETTDTQYF.

The chain has TRBV2 and TRBJ2-1; 7 bases map to TRBD2. From germline, CDR1 is SNHLY and CDR2 FYNNEI. This CDR3 has 15 residues. The junction had 6 bases not matched to a gene; V was cut back by 4 bases and J by 3 bases. The CDR3 protein is CASSVGGRNYNEQFF. CDR3 in DNA: TGTGCCAGCAGTGTTGGCGGGAGAAACTACAATGAGCAGTTCTTC. The entire variable domain, with the rest obtained from reference TRBV2 and TRBJ2-1, is as follows: EPEVTQTPSHQVTQMGQEVILRCVPISNHLYFYWYRQILGQKVEFLVSFYNNEISEKSEIFDDQFSVERPDGSNFTLKIRSTKLEDSAMYFCASSVGGRNYNEQFFGPGTRLTVL.